The 30 T cell receptor beta chains reported below all come from one sample, sequenced in a study of T cells in Graves' hyperthyroidism and ophthalmopathy. The CDR3 regions of TCR beta were amplified from RNA transcripts. In the first-round RT-PCR of the TCR CDR3, the HTBI primer set was used. TCRdb processed the multiplex PCR reads anew with MiXCR; each CDR3 protein has one entry. Of more than 500,000 distinct CDR3 sequences in the sample, around 42% were seen once. The sample taken for sequencing was peripheral blood or thyroid tissue (not recorded which). The source of these receptors is an adult woman with Graves' disease, either hyperthyroidism or ophthalmopathy (not recorded which).

The table lists this clonotype with many counts. The V and J genes are TRBV6-5 and TRBJ1-6; TRBD1 is a possible D gene (6 bases). This CDR3 region has 16 residues. Germline CDR1 reads MNHEY; CDR2 reads SVGAGI. The germline V and J ends were trimmed by 2 bases and 6 bases, with 14 bases remaining between them. The DNA of the CDR3 is TGTGCCAGCAGTTACCATAACAGGGAAACTAATTCACCCCTCCACTTT. This sequence encodes CASSYHNRETNSPLHF.

The CDR3 DNA is TGTGCCAGCAGCTCCCCCGGGACTAGCGGCTACGAGCAGTACTTC. It specifies CASSSPGTSGYEQYF. This chain joins TRBV7-2 and TRBJ2-7, with 11 bases that match TRBD2. The ends lost 4 bases at V and 3 bases at J; junction bases unmatched: 5. The CDR3 has 15 amino acids. Germline assignment: CDR1 SGHTA and CDR2 FQGNSA.

This clonotype was detected a few times. The gene calls are TRBV7-2 and TRBJ1-1; 12 nucleotides align to TRBD1. Trimming removed 8 bases from V and 4 bases from J; junction bases left unmatched: 11. The CDR3 sequence is 16 residues long. From germline, CDR1 is SGHTA and CDR2 FQGNSA. CDR3 loop: CASSQGQGAVGTEAFF. CDR3 sequence (DNA): TGTGCCAGCTCACAGGGACAGGGGGCCGTGGGCACTGAAGCTTTCTTT.

This clonotype was seen ten or more times. The chain links TRBV14 to TRBJ2-5, with D possibly being TRBD2 (5 bases). Trimming took 6 bases from V and 3 from J, leaving 14 bases between them. Germline V gene sequence: CDR1 SGHDN, CDR2 FVKESK. This CDR3 contains 14 residues. The CDR3 here is CASSRPGVKETQYF. CDR3 nucleotide sequence: TGTGCCAGCAGTCGACCCGGGGTTAAAGAGACCCAGTACTTC. Combining the CDR3 with reference TRBV14 and TRBJ2-5 gives the whole variable domain EAGVTQFPSHSVIEKGQTVTLRCDPISGHDNLYWYRRVMGKEIKFLLHFVKESKQDESGMPNNRFLAERTGGTYSTLKVQPAELEDSGVYFCASSRPGVKETQYFGPGTRLLVL.

This clonotype was counted at least ten times. The chain links TRBV7-8 to TRBJ1-1; D gene ambiguous. This CDR3 spans 13 amino acids. The germline V gene has CDR1 SGHVS and CDR2 FQNEAQ. Trimming removed 5 bases from V and 0 bases from J, with 7 bases in between. CDR3 coding DNA: TGTGCCAGCAGCCCCAGCGTGAACACTGAAGCTTTCTTT. Amino acids: CASSPSVNTEAFF.

This clonotype was found many times. This chain joins TRBV5-8 and TRBJ1-1; no clear D. CDR1 is SGHTS, CDR2 YDEGEE, per germline. The CDR3 length is 14 residues. Trimming shortened V by 4 bases and J by 2 bases, and 12 bases separated the two germline ends. CDR3 bases: TGTGCCAGCAGCCTTGCCCAGACCAACACTGAAGCTTTCTTT. Amino acids: CASSLAQTNTEAFF.

The rearrangement joins TRBV15 to TRBJ2-5; 10 bases are a match to TRBD1. The CDR3 sequence is 15 residues long. Germline V CDR1 and CDR2: LNHNV, YYDKDF (reference sequence). The V and J ends lost 5 bases and 5 bases, in that order; junction bases with no gene match: 8. CDR3 in amino acids: CATSGRDRGRETQYF. In DNA form, the CDR3 reads TGTGCCACCAGCGGTCGGGACAGGGGAAGGGAGACCCAGTACTTC.

J is TRBJ2-7 and V is TRBV7-9, with D possibly matching TRBD1 (6 bases). The V end was cut by 6 bases, the J end by 9 bases, with 15 bases between. Germline V gives CDR1 SEHNR, CDR2 FQNEAQ (reference sequence). CDR3 length: 12 amino acids. CDR3 loop: CASSTTGFWQYF. CDR3 DNA sequence: TGTGCCAGCAGTACCACAGGGTTTTGGCAGTACTTC. Full variable domain (remainder filled in from reference TRBV7-9 and TRBJ2-7): DTGVSQNPRHKITKRGQNVTFRCDPISEHNRLYWYRQTLGQGPEFLTYFQNEAQLEKSRLLSDRFSAERPKGSFSTLEIQRTEQGDSAMYLCASSTTGFWQYFGPGTRLTVT.

This clonotype came up a few times. One junction end does not reproduce the germline sequence, and a read error may be involved. The V call is TRBV7-9, the J call TRBJ1-1; D remains unclear. The germline V gene has CDR1 SEHNR and CDR2 FQNEAQ (reference sequence). The CDR3 is 15 amino acids. CDR3 DNA: TGTGCCAGCAGCCTAGCGGGTAGCGGCTACACTGAAGCTTTCTTT. Protein product: CASSLAGSGYTEAFF.

V gene TRBV7-3 combines with J gene TRBJ2-7; 9 bases map to TRBD2. Trimming took 4 bases from V and 0 from J; bases not matched to a gene: 13. The length of the CDR3 is 18 residues. Germline-derived CDR1 and CDR2 are SGHTA and FQGTGA. The chain's CDR3 is CASSSVLAGTASSYEQYF. The CDR3 DNA sequence: TGTGCCAGCAGCTCGGTGCTAGCGGGGACTGCGAGCTCCTACGAGCAGTACTTC. The full variable domain, with the rest looked up from reference TRBV7-3 and TRBJ2-7, is GAGVSQTPSNKVTEKGKYVELRCDPISGHTALYWYRQSLGQGPEFLIYFQGTGAADDSGLPNDRFFAVRPEGSVSTLKIQRTERGDSAVYLCASSSVLAGTASSYEQYFGPGTRLTVT.

This clonotype was seen repeatedly, ten times or more. The chain combines TRBV7-9 with TRBJ1-2; weak D call: TRBD1 (6 bases). This CDR3 is 13 amino acids long. The germline CDR1 and CDR2 sequences are SEHNR and FQNEAQ (reference sequence). The V end lost 3 bases, the J end lost 4 bases, and 9 bases lay between the germline ends. CDR3 protein: CASSLDRVYGYTF. The CDR3 nucleotides read TGTGCCAGCAGCTTGGACAGAGTCTATGGCTACACCTTC.

This clonotype was seen ten or more times. The V gene is TRBV20-1, the J gene TRBJ2-7, with D perhaps TRBD2 (7 bases). The CDR3 sequence is 15 residues long. The germline V gene encodes CDR1 DFQATT and CDR2 SNEGSKA (reference sequence). V lost 4 bases and J lost 3, with 19 bases in between. CDR3 protein: CSAISPGRGHYEQYF. For the CDR3, the DNA is TGCAGTGCTATCTCCCCGGGGAGGGGACACTACGAGCAGTACTTC.

This chain connects TRBV29-1 to TRBJ1-3, with unresolved D. CDR1 SQVTM and CDR2 ANQGSEA come from the germline V gene. The length of the CDR3 is 12 residues. In nucleotides, the CDR3 is TGCACCGACACAGCCTCTGGAAACACCATATATTTT. It specifies CTDTASGNTIYF.

The chain carries TRBV7-9 and TRBJ1-2; D ambiguous. Looked up from germline, CDR1 is SEHNR and CDR2 is FQNEAQ (reference sequence). Trimming cost V 10 bases and J 3 bases, with 12 bases left between them. The CDR3 is 12 residues long. The CDR3 DNA reads as TGTGCCATCAAGGGTTTGGACTATGGCTACACCTTC. Its protein product is CAIKGLDYGYTF.

The CDR3: CASSIADGSNEKLFF. DNA for the CDR3: TGTGCCAGTAGTATAGCGGACGGCTCTAATGAAAAACTGTTTTTT. This chain uses TRBV19 with TRBJ1-4; D not resolved. CDR3 length equals 15 residues. The germline V gene encodes CDR1 LNHDA and CDR2 SQIVND (reference sequence). Deletions cut 1 base from V and 3 bases from J, with 9 bases between.

A note on this clonotype: Lacking the conserved final phenylalanine or tryptophan, this CDR3 likely reflects a read error. V is TRBV9 and J is TRBJ2-5; a possible D gene is TRBD1 (6 bases). Germline lookup yields CDR1 SGDLS and CDR2 YYNGEE. The CDR3 length is 14 residues. For the CDR3, the DNA is TGTACCAGCAACCCCGTCAGGGGTCTGGAGACCCAGTACTTG. It specifies CTSNPVRGLETQYL.

In its sample, this clonotype was seen many times. CDR3 residues: CASSFPGTAGNTIYF. In DNA form, the CDR3 reads TGTGCCAGCAGTTTCCCCGGGACAGCGGGAAACACCATATATTTT. V gene TRBV6-6 combines with J gene TRBJ1-3, with 7 bases that match TRBD1. CDR1 MNHNY and CDR2 SVGAGI come from the germline V gene (reference sequence). With V trimmed by 4 bases and J by 4 bases, 7 bases remained unmatched. The CDR3 is 15 residues long.

At least ten counts were recorded for this clonotype. This chain connects TRBV15 to TRBJ2-7, with a tentative D call TRBD1 (6 bases). The germline V gene encodes CDR1 LNHNV and CDR2 YYDKDF (reference sequence). Trimming removed 0 bases from V and 5 bases from J, with 14 bases in between. The length of the CDR3 is 15 residues. CDR3 sequence (DNA): TGTGCCACCAGCAGAGAGGGCAGGGGTTCGGACGAGCAGTACTTC. Protein: CATSREGRGSDEQYF. Full variable domain (rest looked up from reference TRBV15 and TRBJ2-7): DAMVIQNPRYQVTQFGKPVTLSCSQTLNHNVMYWYQQKSSQAPKLLFHYYDKDFNNEADTPDNFQSRRPNTSFCFLDIRSPGLGDTAMYLCATSREGRGSDEQYFGPGTRLTVT.

At least ten counts were recorded for this clonotype. This chain uses TRBV7-8 with TRBJ1-5; no clear D gene. The germline V and J ends were trimmed by 4 bases and 2 bases, with 12 bases remaining between them. The germline gives CDR1 SGHVS, CDR2 FQNEAQ. This CDR3 comprises 15 residues. The CDR3 DNA is TGTGCCAGCAGCTCGGTGCCAGTGGGCAATCAGCCCCAGCATTTT. Its translation is CASSSVPVGNQPQHF.

The sample holds many counts of this clonotype. The chain has TRBV11-2 and TRBJ1-5; no clear D gene. Germline assignment: CDR1 SGHAT and CDR2 FQNNGV. This CDR3 comprises 13 residues. With 3 bases removed from V and 6 bases from J, the gap between germline ends came to 9 bases. The CDR3 loop reads CASSFGWGQPQHF. CDR3 nucleotides: TGTGCCAGCAGCTTCGGGTGGGGTCAGCCCCAGCATTTT. The full variable domain, with the rest looked up from reference TRBV11-2 and TRBJ1-5, is EAGVAQSPRYKIIEKRQSVAFWCNPISGHATLYWYQQILGQGPKLLIQFQNNGVVDDSQLPKDRFSAERLKGVDSTLKIQPAKLEDSAVYLCASSFGWGQPQHFGDGTRLSIL.

This clonotype was counted many times. The J gene is TRBJ2-2, the V gene TRBV24-1; D unresolved. Trimming removed 6 bases at V and 0 bases at J, with 7 bases between. Germline V gives CDR1 KGHDR, CDR2 SFDVKD. The CDR3 runs 14 residues. The CDR3 sequence: CATSRPTNTGELFF. In DNA form, the CDR3 reads TGTGCCACCAGTCGGCCAACGAACACCGGGGAGCTGTTTTTT.

This clonotype has ten or more counts. The V call is TRBV5-5, the J call TRBJ2-7; D remains ambiguous. CDR3 length: 13 residues. CDR1 is SGHKS and CDR2 is YYEKEE in the germline V gene (reference sequence). V dropped 4 bases and J dropped 3 bases, with 11 bases sitting between them. The CDR3 loop reads CASSIRMNYEQYF. The CDR3 region has the DNA TGTGCCAGCAGCATCCGGATGAACTACGAGCAGTACTTC.

This clonotype has ten or more counts. The V call is TRBV7-8, the J call TRBJ1-5; D is unresolved. V was cut by 1 base and J by 0 bases, with 10 bases left in between. Germline V gene lookup returns CDR1 SGHVS and CDR2 FQNEAQ. The CDR3 is 16 residues long. The chain's CDR3 is CASSLGAPNSNQPQHF. CDR3 DNA sequence: TGTGCCAGCAGCTTAGGGGCGCCTAATAGCAATCAGCCCCAGCATTTT. Based on the CDR3 plus reference TRBV7-8 and TRBJ1-5, the full variable domain is GAGVSQSPRYKVAKRGQDVALRCDPISGHVSLFWYQQALGQGPEFLTYFQNEAQLDKSGLPSDRFFAERPEGSVSTLKIQRTQQEDSAVYLCASSLGAPNSNQPQHFGDGTRLSIL.

The chain employs TRBV10-3 and TRBJ2-7, with 7 positions matching TRBD2. Germline V CDR1 and CDR2: ENHRY, SYGVKD. V lost 6 bases, J lost 1 base, and 6 bases stayed unmatched. The CDR3 consists of 14 residues. Written as DNA, the CDR3 is TGTGCCATCAGCGCGACGGGAGGTTCCTACGAGCAGTACTTC. Translating gives CAISATGGSYEQYF.

There are many counts of this clonotype. The V and J genes are TRBV3-1 and TRBJ1-6; D is possibly TRBD1 (5 bases). Germline-derived CDR1 and CDR2 are LGHDT and YNNKEL (reference sequence). The CDR3 consists of 14 residues. V gave up 4 bases and J gave up 9 bases, with 13 bases separating them. The CDR3 DNA follows: TGTGCCAGCAGCCTTCAGGGAAGTCGTTCACCCCTCCACTTT. Amino acid sequence: CASSLQGSRSPLHF.

For the CDR3, the DNA is TGTGCCAGCAGCTCCCACATGGGTGGCAATCAGCCCCAGCATTTT. Protein product: CASSSHMGGNQPQHF. The V call is TRBV7-2, the J call TRBJ1-5; D gene unclear. CDR1 SGHTA and CDR2 FQGNSA come from the germline V gene. This CDR3 comprises 15 residues. V was shortened by 4 bases and J by 2 bases, with 12 bases between the two germline ends.

The DNA of the CDR3 is TGTGCCATCAGTGAGTCGAGTCTACTAGCGGGAGCGGGGGGCACAGATACGCAGTATTTT. It yields the protein CAISESSLLAGAGGTDTQYF. The V and J genes are TRBV10-3 and TRBJ2-3, with TRBD2 matching over 11 bases. V shed 0 bases, J shed 1 base, and the junction held 12 bases outside the gene matches. Germline V gives CDR1 ENHRY, CDR2 SYGVKD. The CDR3 runs to 20 residues.

The chain recombines TRBV7-8 with TRBJ1-5, with no clear D. This CDR3 contains 14 residues. The V end was cut by 4 bases, the J end by 11 bases, with 18 bases between. Germline CDR1 is SGHVS and CDR2 is FQNEAQ. The CDR3: CASSWVSGQETQHF. CDR3 coding DNA: TGTGCCAGCAGCTGGGTATCGGGTCAAGAGACCCAGCATTTT.

This chain connects TRBV29-1 to TRBJ2-2; 7 bases map to TRBD1. V lost 5 bases and J lost 7; bases outside the gene matches: 7. CDR3 length: 13 residues. CDR1 is SQVTM, CDR2 ANQGSEA, per germline. The CDR3 loop reads CSVQTGPNGELFF. The CDR3 coding sequence is TGCAGCGTTCAGACAGGGCCTAACGGGGAGCTGTTTTTT.

In this sample, this clonotype turned up many times. The V and J genes are TRBV10-3 and TRBJ2-2, with D unclear. The CDR3 length is 14 residues. The germline gives CDR1 ENHRY, CDR2 SYGVKD. Trimming removed 8 bases at V and 6 bases at J, with 16 bases between. This CDR3 is CAIRPDPGPGELFF. DNA of the CDR3: TGTGCCATCCGTCCGGACCCCGGGCCCGGGGAGCTGTTTTTT.